A selection of T cell receptor beta chains follows, all from one sample in a study of blood T cell repertoires in COVID-19. This table comes from immunoSEQ multiplex PCR, and its TCRdb copy is limited to in-frame clones, with some not included. The sample consists of around 170,000 clones, approximately 81% of them appearing once. Sequencing was carried out using PBMCs or T cells enriched from blood (not recorded which). The receptors shown here come from a woman aged 50 to 65 who had recovered from COVID-19. Both conserved end residues are part of each CDR3. A D gene is named only where the DNA matches it firmly. Clone sizes are given selectively: once, few, many, or a class where the clone is expanded.

j_call,d_call,clone_size,v_call,cdr3_nt,cdr3_aa
TRBJ1-4,-,-,TRBV21-1,TGTGCCAGCAGCCTGCGGGCAACTAATGAAAAACTGTTTTTT,CASSLRATNEKLFF
TRBJ2-3,-,-,TRBV7-3,TGTGCCAGCAGCTTAGGGGCGCGTAACACAGATACGCAGTATTTT,CASSLGARNTDTQYF
TRBJ1-3,TRBD1,few,TRBV18,TGTGCCAGCTCACCAGTGAAGACAGGGATGACCATATATTTT,CASSPVKTGMTIYF
TRBJ2-3,TRBD2,-,TRBV2,TGTGCCAGCAGAACCGGGACTAGCCCCCGAGCTGATACGCAGTATTTT,CASRTGTSPRADTQYF
TRBJ2-7,TRBD1,-,TRBV6-2/TRBV6-3,TGTGCCAGCAGTTACACGGGACAGAGCTACGAGCAGTACTTC,CASSYTGQSYEQYF
TRBJ2-1,-,few,TRBV15,TGTGCCACCAGGTTGGGGGACATCTCCTACAATGAGCAGTTCTTC,CATRLGDISYNEQFF
TRBJ1-6,-,-,TRBV19,TGTGCCAGTAGGGTCGGCCAGGGAAAATCACCCCTCCACTTT,CASRVGQGKSPLHF
TRBJ2-2,-,-,TRBV6-5,TGTGCCAGCAGGACACAATACACCGGGGAGCTGTTTTTT,CASRTQYTGELFF
TRBJ2-5,TRBD2,-,TRBV7-6,TGTGCCAGCAGCGCGCGACTAGCGGGAGGCGCGGAGACCCAGTACTTC,CASSARLAGGAETQYF
TRBJ2-1,-,-,TRBV6-5,TGTGCCAGCAGTTACTCGACGACCACAGGTGAGCAGTTCTTC,CASSYSTTTGEQFF
TRBJ1-1,-,-,TRBV3-1/TRBV3-2,TGTGCCAGCAGCCAAGGGAGAATACCTGAAGCTTTCTTT,CASSQGRIPEAFF
TRBJ1-5,-,-,TRBV9,TGTGCCAGCAGCGTAGGGACAGCCTGGAATGAGCCCCAGCATTTT,CASSVGTAWNEPQHF
TRBJ1-1,-,-,TRBV11-3,TGTGCCAGCAGCCATCAACTCAAAGGGGGCACTGAAGCTTTCTTT,CASSHQLKGGTEAFF